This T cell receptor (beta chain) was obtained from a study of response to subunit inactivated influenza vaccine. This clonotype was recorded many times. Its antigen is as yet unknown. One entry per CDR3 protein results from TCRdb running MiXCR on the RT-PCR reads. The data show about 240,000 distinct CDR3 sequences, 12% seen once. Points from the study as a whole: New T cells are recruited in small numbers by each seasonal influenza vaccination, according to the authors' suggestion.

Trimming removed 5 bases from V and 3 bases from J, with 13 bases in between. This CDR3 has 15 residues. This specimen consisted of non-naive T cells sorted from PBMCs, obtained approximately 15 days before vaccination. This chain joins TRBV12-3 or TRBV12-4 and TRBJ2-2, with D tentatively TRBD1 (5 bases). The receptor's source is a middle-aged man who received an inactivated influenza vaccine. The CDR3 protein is CASSTWEGDTGELFF. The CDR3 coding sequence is TGTGCCAGCAGTACCTGGGAAGGGGACACCGGGGAGCTGTTTTTT.